This entry lists 30 T cell receptor beta chains sequenced from one sample in a study of shared clonotypes between healthy human individuals. Here immunoSEQ multiplex PCR was the method, and the copy in TCRdb shows in-frame clones only, minus some. The sample carries some 2,000,000 clones, approximately 94% recorded once. Material for sequencing was naive CD4+ T cells sorted from blood. Specified subset: CD45RA+ positively selected. Source of these receptors: a man between 18 and 29 years old in good health.

The V and J genes are TRBV18 and TRBJ2-7; 8 positions match TRBD1. V lost 2 bases, J lost 6 bases, and 6 bases stayed unmatched. The germline CDR1 and CDR2 sequences are KGHSH and LQKENI. The length of the CDR3 is 14 residues. The CDR3 DNA sequence: TGTGCCAGCTCACCAGGACAGGGTTTGGGCGAGCAGTACTTC. This codes for CASSPGQGLGEQYF.

This chain's CDR3 is CASTSSGTGAYNTIYF. In DNA form, the CDR3 reads TGTGCCAGCACCTCGTCGGGGACAGGCGCTTATAACACCATATATTTT. The gene calls are TRBV7-9 and TRBJ1-3, with TRBD1 matching 8 bases. CDR1 and CDR2 (germline): SEHNR, FQNEAQ (reference sequence). V lost 7 bases to trimming and J lost 7 bases; unmatched junction nucleotides: 15. The CDR3 is made up of 16 amino acids.

The chain employs TRBV4-2 and TRBJ1-3; D remains ambiguous. Trimming removed 6 bases from V and 2 bases from J, with 14 bases in between. This CDR3 comprises 15 residues. Germline V gene sequence: CDR1 LGHNA, CDR2 YNFKEQ. The CDR3 DNA reads as TGTGCCAGCAGTGTACCCGGGGTGGCTGGAAACACCATATATTTT. Translating gives CASSVPGVAGNTIYF.

The chain joins TRBV28 to TRBJ1-1; D possibly corresponds to TRBD1 (6 bases). The CDR3 is 12 amino acids. Germline values: CDR1 MDHEN, CDR2 SYDVKM. Trimming removed 7 bases at V and 4 bases at J, with 10 bases between. The DNA for the CDR3 is TGTGCCAGCATAGGGGGGTTCACTGAAGCTTTCTTT. Amino acid sequence: CASIGGFTEAFF.

This chain links TRBV9 with TRBJ1-3; D unresolved. Germline V gene sequence: CDR1 SGDLS, CDR2 YYNGEE. The CDR3 extends over 16 amino acids. The V end lost 3 bases, the J end lost 4 bases, and 17 bases lay between the germline ends. The CDR3 reads CASSATGLGNGNTIYF. Written as DNA, the CDR3 is TGTGCCAGCAGCGCAACTGGTCTGGGGAACGGAAACACCATATATTTT. Complete variable domain (other parts from reference TRBV9 and TRBJ1-3): DSGVTQTPKHLITATGQRVTLRCSPRSGDLSVYWYQQSLDQGLQFLIQYYNGEERAKGNILERFSAQQFPDLHSELNLSSLELGDSALYFCASSATGLGNGNTIYFGEGSWLTVV.

This clone was picked up one time. Other nucleotide sequences from this sample produce the same CDR3. The chain combines TRBV9 with TRBJ1-2, with 7 nucleotides matching TRBD1. The CDR3 runs to 12 residues. The V gene's germline CDR1 is SGDLS and CDR2 YYNGEE. The J segment lost 6 bases and the V segment lost 4 bases, leaving 3 bases of the junction unmatched. CDR3: CASSLTGDGYTF. DNA for the CDR3: TGTGCCAGCAGCCTTACAGGGGATGGCTACACCTTC.

J is TRBJ2-1 and V is TRBV19, with D possibly matching TRBD1 (5 bases). Germline V gene sequence: CDR1 LNHDA, CDR2 SQIVND (reference sequence). V lost 4 bases and J 0 bases, leaving 13 bases between the germline ends. This CDR3 spans 16 amino acids. The CDR3 nucleotides read TGTGCCAGTAGTAGGTGGGCCCAGGGCTCCTACAATGAGCAGTTCTTC. Its translation is CASSRWAQGSYNEQFF.

This chain joins TRBV6-1 and TRBJ2-2; D gene unclear. The germline gives CDR1 MNHNS, CDR2 SASEGT. This CDR3 has 12 residues. Trimming removed 8 bases at V and 8 bases at J, with 12 bases between. The CDR3 nucleotides read TGTGCCAGCCAACCGCCCATTGGGGAGCTGTTTTTT. Its protein is CASQPPIGELFF.

CDR3 residues: CASSLLTGTGNPPLHF. Written as DNA, the CDR3 is TGCGCCAGCAGCCTGCTGACCGGGACAGGGAATCCACCCCTCCACTTT. This chain connects TRBV4-1 to TRBJ1-6; 9 bases fit TRBD1. V was clipped by 4 bases and J by 11 bases; unmatched bases: 12. CDR3 length equals 16 residues. Per the germline V gene, CDR1 is MGHRA and CDR2 is YSYEKL.

In its sample, this clone was seen once. The V call is TRBV10-2, the J call TRBJ2-3; TRBD2 matches 12 bases. The V and J ends lost 6 bases and 6 bases, in that order; junction bases with no gene match: 7. Germline loops: CDR1 WSHSY, CDR2 SAAADI. This CDR3 comprises 15 residues. CDR3 sequence reads: CASSLAGGPGDTQYF. The CDR3 DNA sequence: TGCGCCAGCAGCCTAGCGGGAGGGCCGGGGGATACGCAGTATTTT.

The chain carries TRBV2 and TRBJ1-4; TRBD1 matches 7 bases. Germline CDR1 SNHLY, CDR2 FYNNEI. The trim removed 5 bases at V and 7 bases at J, leaving 1 base unmatched. There are 12 residues in the CDR3. For the CDR3, the DNA is TGTGCCAGCAGTCGGGACAGTGAAAAACTGTTTTTT. Its protein is CASSRDSEKLFF. The whole variable domain, filled in from reference TRBV2 and TRBJ1-4, reads EPEVTQTPSHQVTQMGQEVILRCVPISNHLYFYWYRQILGQKVEFLVSFYNNEISEKSEIFDDQFSVERPDGSNFTLKIRSTKLEDSAMYFCASSRDSEKLFFGSGTQLSVL.

The V gene is TRBV27, the J gene TRBJ2-7; possible D gene TRBD2, 6 bases. The CDR3 is made up of 15 amino acids. Trimming removed 7 bases at V and 0 bases at J, with 16 bases between. Looked up from germline, CDR1 is MNHEY and CDR2 is SMNVEV (reference sequence). The CDR3 region has the DNA TGTGCCAGCAATAAAGCGGGCTCCCTCTCCTACGAGCAGTACTTC. It yields the protein CASNKAGSLSYEQYF.

The chain is built from TRBV10-2 and TRBJ2-7; 10 nucleotides agree with TRBD2. Germline values: CDR1 WSHSY, CDR2 SAAADI. CDR3 size: 14 residues. Trimming at V came to 10 bases and at J to 1 base, leaving 7 bases not matched to a gene. CDR3 in DNA: TGCGCCACCCGGACTAGCGGCATATCCTACGAGCAGTACTTC. This encodes CATRTSGISYEQYF.

This rearrangement joins TRBV7-2 to TRBJ1-2; D is uncertain. The CDR3 is 14 amino acids. The germline V gene has CDR1 SGHTA and CDR2 FQGNSA. Trimming pared 7 bases from V and 3 bases from J, leaving 15 bases between. CDR3 DNA: TGTGCCAGCACCCTCCCGGTACTGCACTATGGCTACACCTTC. Protein sequence: CASTLPVLHYGYTF.

The chain employs TRBV10-1 and TRBJ2-7; no definite D call. The length of the CDR3 is 14 residues. Germline V lookup: CDR1 WNHNN, CDR2 SYGVQD (reference sequence). V was cut by 7 bases and J by 6 bases, with 19 bases left in between. CDR3 sequence reads: CASNDMGIGGEQYF. The CDR3 region has the DNA TGCGCCAGCAATGATATGGGGATAGGTGGCGAGCAGTACTTC.

The chain's CDR3 is CASSPGQPYGYTF. Written as DNA, the CDR3 is TGTGCCAGCAGCCCCGGACAGCCTTATGGCTACACCTTC. The rearrangement links TRBV5-4 to TRBJ1-2; perhaps TRBD1 as D (6 bases). Between the trimmed V and J ends, which lost 4 bases and 5 bases, there was a span of 12 bases. The germline gives CDR1 SGHNT, CDR2 YYREEE (reference sequence). CDR3 size: 13 residues.

This sequence joins TRBV14 and TRBJ1-1, with TRBD1 matching over 9 bases. With 1 base clipped from V and 1 base from J, the junction kept 7 bases outside the gene matches. The CDR3 totals 17 residues. From germline, CDR1 is SGHDN and CDR2 FVKESK. Here the CDR3 DNA reads TGTGCCAGCAGCCAAGTAACAGGGGGCTGGGCGAACACTGAAGCTTTCTTT. Translating gives CASSQVTGGWANTEAFF.

This chain links TRBV10-3 with TRBJ1-3; no clear D gene. CDR1 and CDR2 from the germline V gene are ENHRY and SYGVKD. This CDR3 spans 13 amino acids. With 2 bases removed from V and 6 bases from J, the gap between germline ends came to 8 bases. The CDR3 nucleotides are TGTGCCATCAGTGAGGCTACAGCAAACACCATATATTTT. The encoded protein is CAISEATANTIYF.

DNA for the CDR3: TGTGCCAGCAGCTCAATTACCCCGGGACAGAGAAGCTATGGCTACACCTTC. Translated: CASSSITPGQRSYGYTF. The rearrangement uses TRBV11-1 and TRBJ1-2, with TRBD1 matching over 7 bases. The germline gives CDR1 SGHAT, CDR2 FQDESV (reference sequence). V was clipped by 4 bases and J by 4 bases; unmatched bases: 15. There are 17 residues in the CDR3.

The rearrangement uses TRBV5-1 and TRBJ1-5; TRBD1 might be the D (5 bases). This CDR3 comprises 16 residues. The V end lost 5 bases, the J end lost 3 bases, and 18 bases lay between the germline ends. Germline V CDR1 and CDR2: SGHRS, YFSETQ. The CDR3 here is CASRPTAGTNNQPQHF. CDR3 sequence (DNA): TGCGCCAGCAGGCCTACTGCCGGGACTAACAATCAGCCCCAGCATTTT.

The V and J genes are TRBV11-2 and TRBJ2-7, with a possible D match to TRBD2 (6 bases). The CDR3 runs to 14 residues. Germline loops: CDR1 SGHAT, CDR2 FQNNGV. Trimming removed 0 bases from V and 3 bases from J, with 9 bases in between. CDR3 amino acids: CASSLEGTGYEQYF. The CDR3 DNA is TGTGCCAGCAGCTTAGAGGGGACTGGCTACGAGCAGTACTTC. The variable domain in full, with the rest retrieved from reference TRBV11-2 and TRBJ2-7, is EAGVAQSPRYKIIEKRQSVAFWCNPISGHATLYWYQQILGQGPKLLIQFQNNGVVDDSQLPKDRFSAERLKGVDSTLKIQPAKLEDSAVYLCASSLEGTGYEQYFGPGTRLTVT.

This sequence joins TRBV2 and TRBJ1-2; 7 bases agree with TRBD1. The CDR3 covers 12 residues. The germline gives CDR1 SNHLY, CDR2 FYNNEI. Germline trimming cut 7 bases from V and 8 bases from J; bases unmatched to any gene: 7. As DNA, the CDR3 is TGTGCCAGCACGGGGACAGCGACCGGCTACACCTTC. It yields the protein CASTGTATGYTF.

This chain uses TRBV18 with TRBJ2-3, with D possibly matching TRBD2 (5 bases). The CDR3 runs to 14 residues. The V and J ends lost 4 bases and 4 bases respectively, with 12 bases between them. Germline V lookup: CDR1 KGHSH, CDR2 LQKENI. The CDR3 nucleotides are TGTGCCAGCTCACGGGCAGCGCGGGCAGATACGCAGTATTTT. Residues: CASSRAARADTQYF.

The rearrangement joins TRBV7-2 to TRBJ1-4; no firm D call. The CDR3 runs 15 residues. Germline V gene lookup returns CDR1 SGHTA and CDR2 FQGNSA. V was trimmed by 1 base and J by 8 bases, leaving 14 bases between them. The CDR3 loop is CASSLVVGLLEKLFF. In DNA, the CDR3 is TGTGCCAGCAGCTTAGTGGTCGGGTTATTAGAAAAACTGTTTTTT.

The chain joins TRBV2 to TRBJ2-5, with TRBD2 matching 7 bases. Germline values: CDR1 SNHLY, CDR2 FYNNEI. The CDR3 runs 12 residues. Trimming removed 7 bases from V and 5 bases from J; junction bases left unmatched: 4. The CDR3 sequence is CASTSGVETQYF. Here the CDR3 DNA reads TGTGCCAGCACCAGCGGGGTGGAGACCCAGTACTTC.

The chain couples TRBV5-1 to TRBJ2-3; 9 bases align to TRBD1. Germline loops: CDR1 SGHRS, CDR2 YFSETQ. The CDR3 runs 15 residues. Losses at the gene ends were 4 bases for V and 5 bases for J; bases not matched to a gene: 8. Here the CDR3 DNA reads TGCGCCAGCAGCCCTGGACAGGGGAGGGTAGATACGCAGTATTTT. As protein: CASSPGQGRVDTQYF.

This clone has only one observation. Other DNA variants within this sample encode the same CDR3. The CDR3: CAISGGQGGYNEQFF. The CDR3 region has the DNA TGTGCCATCAGTGGGGGACAGGGAGGCTACAATGAGCAGTTCTTC. The chain has TRBV10-3 and TRBJ2-1; 9 bases match TRBD1. The CDR3 totals 15 residues. Germline lookup yields CDR1 ENHRY and CDR2 SYGVKD. Losses at the gene ends were 4 bases for V and 3 bases for J; bases not matched to a gene: 4.

This clone was seen more than once but under ten times. This rearrangement joins TRBV30 to TRBJ1-2; the D gene is possibly TRBD1 (5 bases). The CDR3 sequence is 12 residues long. Germline V CDR1 and CDR2: GTSNPN, SVGIG (reference sequence). Trimming pared 0 bases from V and 13 bases from J, leaving 15 bases between. CDR3 loop: CAWSVVGATGTF. The CDR3 coding sequence is TGTGCCTGGAGTGTGGTAGGGGCTACGGGCACCTTC.

On this clone itself: Other nucleotide sequences from this sample produce the same CDR3. This chain connects TRBV10-3 to TRBJ1-5; no clear D. V lost 2 bases and J 4 bases, leaving 9 bases between the germline ends. Germline V CDR1 and CDR2: ENHRY, SYGVKD. This CDR3 contains 14 residues. CDR3 bases: TGTGCCATCAGTGAGAACGGCGGGAATCAGCCCCAGCATTTT. It is translated as CAISENGGNQPQHF.

V gene TRBV18 combines with J gene TRBJ1-4, with D possibly being TRBD1 (6 bases). Germline V gene sequence: CDR1 KGHSH, CDR2 LQKENI. This CDR3 is built from 16 residues. V dropped 3 bases and J dropped 8 bases, with 19 bases sitting between them. The CDR3 DNA follows: TGTGCCAGCTCACCGAGTGGGCCGGGGGCGAGGGAAAAACTGTTTTTT. It yields the protein CASSPSGPGAREKLFF. Together with reference TRBV18 and TRBJ1-4, the CDR3 gives the full variable domain: NAGVMQNPRHLVRRRGQEARLRCSPMKGHSHVYWYRQLPEEGLKFMVYLQKENIIDESGMPKERFSAEFPKEGPSILRIQQVVRGDSAAYFCASSPSGPGAREKLFFGSGTQLSVL.